The 9 T cell receptor beta chains presented below share a single source sample, sequenced in a study of blood T cell repertoires in COVID-19. Only in-frame clones appear in the TCRdb table, and some are missing; sequencing was by immunoSEQ multiplex PCR. The sample lists 85,000 to 120,000 clones, 70% to 80% seen once, with less than 1% in the top ten. Sequenced input: peripheral blood. All receptors derive from a human donor with acute or convalescent COVID-19. The donor label of this sample is uncertain.

This clone showed up many times. This chain connects TRBV7-8 to TRBJ2-7; maybe TRBD1 (6 bases). V gave up 3 bases and J gave up 3 bases, with 12 bases separating them. This CDR3 has 14 amino acids. Germline values: CDR1 SGHVS, CDR2 FQNEAQ. The CDR3 sequence: CASSLTGTVYEQYV. The CDR3 DNA reads as TGTGCCAGCAGCTTGACAGGAACCGTCTACGAGCAGTACGTC.

The rearrangement links TRBV4-1 to TRBJ2-2, with a tentative D call TRBD1 (5 bases). The ends were cut back, 1 base at V and 3 bases at J, with 12 bases in the middle. This CDR3 contains 16 residues. Per the germline V gene, CDR1 is MGHRA and CDR2 is YSYEKL. CDR3 residues: CASSQAQGLYTGELFF. The DNA for the CDR3 is TGCGCCAGCAGCCAAGCTCAGGGCCTATACACCGGGGAGCTGTTTTTT.

V is TRBV28 and J is TRBJ2-7, with a weak D call TRBD1 (5 bases). Trimming took 2 bases from V and 4 from J, leaving 9 bases between them. Germline values: CDR1 MDHEN, CDR2 SYDVKM. This CDR3 region has 13 residues. CDR3 coding DNA: TGTGCCAGCAGTTTACTGACAGATTACGAGCAGTACTTC. Translating gives CASSLLTDYEQYF.

V and J are TRBV5-1 and TRBJ2-3, with D possibly TRBD1 on 6 matching bases. This CDR3 is built from 15 residues. From germline, CDR1 is SGHRS and CDR2 YFSETQ. The V end lost 2 bases, the J end lost 4 bases, and 14 bases lay between the germline ends. This CDR3 reads CASSLLLQGPDTQYF. The CDR3 DNA reads TGCGCCAGCAGCTTATTACTACAGGGCCCAGATACGCAGTATTTT.

The V gene is TRBV5-6, the J gene TRBJ2-7; 8 positions agree with TRBD2. The CDR3 runs 18 residues. From germline, CDR1 is SGHDT and CDR2 YYEEEE. V lost 3 bases, J lost 11 bases, and 25 bases stayed unmatched. CDR3 loop: CASSWYGIGSASGQKKYF. The CDR3 DNA reads TGTGCCAGCAGCTGGTACGGGATTGGATCGGCTAGCGGGCAGAAAAAGTACTTC.

This clone was counted a few times. The chain joins TRBV19 to TRBJ2-7; weak D call: TRBD2 (6 bases). V lost 7 bases, J lost 0 bases, and 10 bases lay in between. The CDR3 is made up of 13 amino acids. Germline V CDR1 and CDR2: LNHDA, SQIVND (reference sequence). Here the CDR3 DNA reads TGTGCCAGTATGGAGGGGAGCTCCTACGAGCAGTACGTC. This gives the protein CASMEGSSYEQYV.

This sequence joins TRBV5-1 and TRBJ2-7; 9 positions match TRBD1. Germline CDR1 reads SGHRS; CDR2 reads YFSETQ. This CDR3 region has 16 residues. V gave up 3 bases and J gave up 3 bases; unmatched junction bases: 10. The DNA of the CDR3 is TGCGCCAGCAGCTCCGCCGGGACAGGGCGTTACTACGAGCAGTACTTC. This sequence encodes CASSSAGTGRYYEQYF.

This clone was observed a handful of times. V and J are TRBV6-5 and TRBJ1-6; D is possibly TRBD1 (6 bases). There are 15 residues in the CDR3. Germline loops: CDR1 MNHEY, CDR2 SVGAGI. Trimming removed 5 bases at V and 3 bases at J, with 11 bases between. The CDR3 sequence is CASSRLQGYNSPLHF. The CDR3 bases are TGTGCCAGCAGTCGACTACAGGGCTATAATTCACCCCTCCACTTT.

The chain uses TRBV29-1 and TRBJ2-1; 7 nucleotides line up with TRBD1. The CDR3 has 13 amino acids. V was clipped by 6 bases and J by 9 bases; unmatched bases: 11. In germline, CDR1 is SQVTM, CDR2 ANQGSEA. DNA for the CDR3: TGCAGCGTCGGAACAGGGGAACGGACTGAGCAGTTCTTC. It encodes CSVGTGERTEQFF.